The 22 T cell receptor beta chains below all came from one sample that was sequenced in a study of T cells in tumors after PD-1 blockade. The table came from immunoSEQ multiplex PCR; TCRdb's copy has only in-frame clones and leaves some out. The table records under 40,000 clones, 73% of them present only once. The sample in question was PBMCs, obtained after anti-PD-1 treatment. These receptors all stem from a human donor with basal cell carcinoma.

CDR3: CASSMKGLAGDTDTQYF. CDR3 DNA sequence: TGTGCCAGTAGTATGAAGGGACTAGCGGGAGACACAGATACGCAGTATTTT. This chain connects TRBV19 to TRBJ2-3, with 14 bases that match TRBD2. The CDR3 covers 17 residues. CDR1 is LNHDA, CDR2 SQIVND, per germline (reference sequence). V lost 3 bases, J lost 2 bases, and 4 bases stayed unmatched.

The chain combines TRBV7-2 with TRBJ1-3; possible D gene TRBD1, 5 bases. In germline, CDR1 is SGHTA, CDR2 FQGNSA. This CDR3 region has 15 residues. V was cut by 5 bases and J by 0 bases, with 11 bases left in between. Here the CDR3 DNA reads TGTGCCAGCAGCCCCTTGACAGTCTCTGGAAACACCATATATTTT. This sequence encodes CASSPLTVSGNTIYF.

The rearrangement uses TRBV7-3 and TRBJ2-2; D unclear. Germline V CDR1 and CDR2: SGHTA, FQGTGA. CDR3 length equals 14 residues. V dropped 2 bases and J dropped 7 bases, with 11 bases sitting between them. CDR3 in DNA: TGTGCCAGCAGCTTAGTAGCTCCGGGCGGGGAGCTGTTTTTT. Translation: CASSLVAPGGELFF.

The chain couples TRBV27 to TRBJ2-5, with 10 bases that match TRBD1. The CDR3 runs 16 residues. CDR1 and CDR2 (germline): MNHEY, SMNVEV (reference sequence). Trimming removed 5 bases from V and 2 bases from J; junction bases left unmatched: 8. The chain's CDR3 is CASSPRTGGRQETQYF. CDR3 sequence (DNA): TGTGCCAGCAGTCCTCGGACAGGGGGGCGGCAAGAGACCCAGTACTTC.

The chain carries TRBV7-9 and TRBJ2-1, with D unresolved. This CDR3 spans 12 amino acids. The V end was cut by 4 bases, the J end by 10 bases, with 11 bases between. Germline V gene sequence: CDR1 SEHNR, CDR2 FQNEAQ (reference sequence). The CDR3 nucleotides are TGTGCCAGCAGCTCTGAGCTGGGGGAGCAGTTCTTC. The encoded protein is CASSSELGEQFF.

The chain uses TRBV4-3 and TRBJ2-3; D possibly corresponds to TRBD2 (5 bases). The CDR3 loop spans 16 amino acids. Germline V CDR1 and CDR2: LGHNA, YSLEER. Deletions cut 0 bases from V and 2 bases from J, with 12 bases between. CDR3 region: CASSQEIDGVTDTQYF. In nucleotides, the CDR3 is TGCGCCAGCAGCCAAGAGATCGACGGGGTCACAGATACGCAGTATTTT.

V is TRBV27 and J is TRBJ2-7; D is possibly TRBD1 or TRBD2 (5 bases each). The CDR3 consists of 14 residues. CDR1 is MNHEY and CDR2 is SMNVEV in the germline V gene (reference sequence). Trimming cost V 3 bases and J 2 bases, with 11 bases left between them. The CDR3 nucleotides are TGTGCCAGCAGTTTTAGAGTGGGGGCCTACGAGCAGTACTTC. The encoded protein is CASSFRVGAYEQYF.

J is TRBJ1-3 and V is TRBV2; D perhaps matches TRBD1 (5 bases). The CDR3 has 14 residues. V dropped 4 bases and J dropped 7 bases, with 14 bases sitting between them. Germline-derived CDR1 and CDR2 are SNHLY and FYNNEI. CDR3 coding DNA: TGTGCCAGCAGTGCAGGGCGTGGAGGGAACACCATATATTTT. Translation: CASSAGRGGNTIYF.

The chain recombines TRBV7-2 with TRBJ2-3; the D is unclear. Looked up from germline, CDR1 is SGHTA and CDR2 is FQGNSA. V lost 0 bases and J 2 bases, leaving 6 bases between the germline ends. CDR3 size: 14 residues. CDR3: CASSLALYTDTQYF. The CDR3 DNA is TGTGCCAGCAGCTTAGCGCTTTACACAGATACGCAGTATTTT.

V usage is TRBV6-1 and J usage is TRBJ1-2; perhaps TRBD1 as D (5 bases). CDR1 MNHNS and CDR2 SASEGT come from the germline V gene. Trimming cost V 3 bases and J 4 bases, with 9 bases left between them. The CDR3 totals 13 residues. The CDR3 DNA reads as TGTGCCAGCAGTGAGGGACCGCTCTATGGCTACACCTTC. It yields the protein CASSEGPLYGYTF.

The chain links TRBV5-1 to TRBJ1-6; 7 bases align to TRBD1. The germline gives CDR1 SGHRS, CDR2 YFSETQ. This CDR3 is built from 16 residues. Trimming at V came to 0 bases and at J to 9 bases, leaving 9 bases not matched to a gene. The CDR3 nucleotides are TGCGCCAGCAGCTTGGAGTTAGGGGGCAGAGGTTCACCCCTCCACTTT. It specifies CASSLELGGRGSPLHF.

The CDR3 is CSAGVPNEQFF. The DNA of the CDR3 is TGCAGTGCCGGTGTCCCCAATGAGCAGTTCTTC. The chain joins TRBV20-1 to TRBJ2-1, with no clear D. Germline V CDR1 and CDR2: DFQATT, SNEGSKA (reference sequence). Trimming removed 6 bases from V and 6 bases from J, with 9 bases in between. The CDR3 is 11 amino acids.

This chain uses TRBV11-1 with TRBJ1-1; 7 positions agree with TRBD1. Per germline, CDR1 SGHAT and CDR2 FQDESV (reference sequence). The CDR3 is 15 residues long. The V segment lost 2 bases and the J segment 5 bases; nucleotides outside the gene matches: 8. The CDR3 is CASSLPTGVGTEAFF. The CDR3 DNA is TGTGCCAGCAGCTTACCCACAGGGGTTGGAACTGAAGCTTTCTTT.

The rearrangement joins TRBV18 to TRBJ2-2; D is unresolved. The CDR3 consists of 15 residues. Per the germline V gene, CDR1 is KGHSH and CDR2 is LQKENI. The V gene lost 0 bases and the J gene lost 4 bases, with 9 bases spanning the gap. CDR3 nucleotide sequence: TGTGCCAGCTCACCACCAGGGCTAAGCACCGGGGAGCTGTTTTTT. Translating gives CASSPPGLSTGELFF.

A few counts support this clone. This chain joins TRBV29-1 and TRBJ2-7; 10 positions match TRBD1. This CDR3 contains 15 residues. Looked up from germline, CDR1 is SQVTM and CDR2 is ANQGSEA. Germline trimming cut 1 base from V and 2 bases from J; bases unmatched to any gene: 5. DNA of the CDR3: TGCAGCGTTGAAGTCGGGACAGGGGTCCCCTACGAGCAGTACTTC. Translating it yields CSVEVGTGVPYEQYF.

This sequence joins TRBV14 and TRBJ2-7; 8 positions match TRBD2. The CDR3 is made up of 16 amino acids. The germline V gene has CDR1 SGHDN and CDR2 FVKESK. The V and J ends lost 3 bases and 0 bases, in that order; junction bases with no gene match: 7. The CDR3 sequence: CASSHPRGGSSYEQYF. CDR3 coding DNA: TGTGCCAGCAGCCACCCACGGGGGGGGAGCTCCTACGAGCAGTACTTC.

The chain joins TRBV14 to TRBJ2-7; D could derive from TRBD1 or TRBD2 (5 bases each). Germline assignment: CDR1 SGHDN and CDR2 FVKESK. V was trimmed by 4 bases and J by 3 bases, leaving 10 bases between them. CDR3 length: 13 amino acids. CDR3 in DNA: TGTGCCAGCAGCCGCGTGGGGGACTACGAGCAGTACTTC. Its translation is CASSRVGDYEQYF.

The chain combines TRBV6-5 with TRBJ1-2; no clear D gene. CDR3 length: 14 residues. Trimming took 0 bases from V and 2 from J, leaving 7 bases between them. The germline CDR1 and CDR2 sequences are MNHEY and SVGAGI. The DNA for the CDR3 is TGTGCCAGCAGTTACTCGAGCAAGAACTATGGCTACACCTTC. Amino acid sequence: CASSYSSKNYGYTF.

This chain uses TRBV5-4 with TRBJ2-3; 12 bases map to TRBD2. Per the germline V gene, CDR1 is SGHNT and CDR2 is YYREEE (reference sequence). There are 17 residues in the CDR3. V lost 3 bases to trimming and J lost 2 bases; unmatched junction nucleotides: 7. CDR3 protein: CASSSRLAGAPTDTQYF. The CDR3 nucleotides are TGTGCCAGCAGCTCCCGACTAGCGGGGGCCCCCACAGATACGCAGTATTTT.

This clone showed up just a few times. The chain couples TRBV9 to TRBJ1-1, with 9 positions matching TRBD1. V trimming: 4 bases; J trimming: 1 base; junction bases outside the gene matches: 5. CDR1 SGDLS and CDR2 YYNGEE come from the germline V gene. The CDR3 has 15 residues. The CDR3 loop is CASSKGTGQNTEAFF. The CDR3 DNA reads TGTGCCAGCAGCAAGGGGACAGGGCAGAACACTGAAGCTTTCTTT.

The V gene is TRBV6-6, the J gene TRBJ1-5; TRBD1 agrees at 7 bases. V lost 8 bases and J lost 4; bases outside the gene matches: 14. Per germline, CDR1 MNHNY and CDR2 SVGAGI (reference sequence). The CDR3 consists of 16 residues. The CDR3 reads CASRRQGTLRNQPQHF. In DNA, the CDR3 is TGTGCCAGCCGGAGACAGGGAACCCTTAGGAATCAGCCCCAGCATTTT.

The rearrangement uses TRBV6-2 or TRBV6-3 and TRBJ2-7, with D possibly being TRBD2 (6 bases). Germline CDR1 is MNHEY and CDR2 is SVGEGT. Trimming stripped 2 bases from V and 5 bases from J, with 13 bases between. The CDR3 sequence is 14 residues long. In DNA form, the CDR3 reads TGTGCCAGCAGTTACCCTCCTAGCGACCACGAGCAGTACTTC. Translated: CASSYPPSDHEQYF.